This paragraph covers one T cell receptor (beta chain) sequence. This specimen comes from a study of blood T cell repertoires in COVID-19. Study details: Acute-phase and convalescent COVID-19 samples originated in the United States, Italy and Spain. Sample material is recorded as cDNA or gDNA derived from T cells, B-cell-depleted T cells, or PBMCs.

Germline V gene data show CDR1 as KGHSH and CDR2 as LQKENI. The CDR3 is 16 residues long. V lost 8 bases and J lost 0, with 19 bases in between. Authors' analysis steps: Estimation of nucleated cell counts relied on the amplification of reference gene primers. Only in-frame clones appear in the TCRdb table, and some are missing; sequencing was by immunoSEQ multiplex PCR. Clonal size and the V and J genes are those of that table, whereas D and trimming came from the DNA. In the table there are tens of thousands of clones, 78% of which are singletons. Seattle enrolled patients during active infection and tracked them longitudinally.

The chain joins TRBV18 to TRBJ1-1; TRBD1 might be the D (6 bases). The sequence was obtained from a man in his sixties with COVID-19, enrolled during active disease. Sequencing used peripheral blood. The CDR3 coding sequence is TGTGCCAGCCTGAGGGCGGCAGGGGCCCTGAACACTGAAGCTTTCTTT. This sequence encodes CASLRAAGALNTEAFF.